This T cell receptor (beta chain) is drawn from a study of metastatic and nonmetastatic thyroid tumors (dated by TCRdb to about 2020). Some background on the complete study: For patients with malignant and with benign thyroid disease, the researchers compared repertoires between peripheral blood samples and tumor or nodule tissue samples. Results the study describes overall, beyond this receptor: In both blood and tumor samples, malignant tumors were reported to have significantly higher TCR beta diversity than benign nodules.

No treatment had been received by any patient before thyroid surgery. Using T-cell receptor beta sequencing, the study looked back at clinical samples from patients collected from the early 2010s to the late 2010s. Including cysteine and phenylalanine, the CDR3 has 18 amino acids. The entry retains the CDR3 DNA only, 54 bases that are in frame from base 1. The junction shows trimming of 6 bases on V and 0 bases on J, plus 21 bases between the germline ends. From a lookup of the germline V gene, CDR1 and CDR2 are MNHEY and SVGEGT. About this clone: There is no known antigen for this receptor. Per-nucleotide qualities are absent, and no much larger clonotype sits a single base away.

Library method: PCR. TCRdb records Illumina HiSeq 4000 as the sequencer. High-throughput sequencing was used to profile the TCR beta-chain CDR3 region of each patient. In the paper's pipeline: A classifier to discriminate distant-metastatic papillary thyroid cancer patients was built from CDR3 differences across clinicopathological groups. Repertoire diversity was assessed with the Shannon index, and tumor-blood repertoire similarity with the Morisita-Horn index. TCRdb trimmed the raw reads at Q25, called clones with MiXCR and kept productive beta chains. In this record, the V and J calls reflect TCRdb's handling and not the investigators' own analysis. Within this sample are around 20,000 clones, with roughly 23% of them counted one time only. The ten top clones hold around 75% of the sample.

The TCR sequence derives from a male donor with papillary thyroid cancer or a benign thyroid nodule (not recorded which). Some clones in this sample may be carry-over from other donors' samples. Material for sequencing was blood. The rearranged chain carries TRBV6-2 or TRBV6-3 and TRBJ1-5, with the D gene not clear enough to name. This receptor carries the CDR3 CASRTPPGLLNSNQPQHF. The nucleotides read TGTGCCAGCAGGACCCCTCCGGGCCTACTAAATAGCAATCAGCCCCAGCATTTT.